This TCR beta chain is drawn from a study of OX40 agonist ivuxolimab in advanced cancers. Study-level findings and limits: On average, a greater number of expanded clones characterised CD8+ T cells relative to CD4+. There were also nonresponders showing low normalized T-cell clonal expansion.

At cycle 4 day 1, cycle 7 day 1, and baseline, blood was sampled. This CDR3 region has 12 residues. Germline V gives CDR1 SGHNT, CDR2 YYREEE (reference sequence). Trimming cost V 3 bases and J 13 bases; bases outside gene matches: 6. Assay: immunoSEQ multiplex PCR; the TCRdb copy retains only in-frame clones and omits some. The sample records 77,000 or so clones, around 92% being singletons. As for this clone: Its antigen remains unknown.

The sequenced sample was CD4+ or CD8+ T cells sorted from blood, obtained in a trial of the OX40 agonist ivuxolimab. This TCR was recovered from an adult with an advanced solid tumor such as melanoma, head and neck, liver or kidney cancer. This sequence joins TRBV5-4 and TRBJ2-1, with 8 nucleotides matching TRBD1. The CDR3 DNA reads TGTGCCAGCAGCTGGGGACAGGTTGAACAGTTCTTC. It translates to CASSWGQVEQFF. Looking up the rest from reference TRBV5-4 and TRBJ2-1 gives the full variable domain: ETGVTQSPTHLIKTRGQQVTLRCSSQSGHNTVSWYQQALGQGPQFIFQYYREEENGRGNFPPRFSGLQFPNYSSELNVNALELDDSALYLCASSWGQVEQFFGPGTRLTVL.